The 22 T cell receptor beta chains presented below share a single source sample, sequenced in a study of cytomegalovirus exposure and HLA in healthy donors. PCR amplification relied on 60 Vbeta primers (plus 13 Jbeta primers). The repertoire was sequenced with immunoSEQ multiplex PCR; TCRdb's copy has only in-frame clones and lacks some. The sample records roughly 160,000 clones, about 80% being singletons. Sequencing was done on a sample of PBMCs. Source of these receptors: a man younger than 45 in good health and CMV-seronegative.

The chain links TRBV19 to TRBJ1-5; a weak D match, TRBD1 (6 bases). Germline V gene lookup returns CDR1 LNHDA and CDR2 SQIVND (reference sequence). This CDR3 has 13 amino acids. With 7 bases removed from V and 6 bases from J, the gap between germline ends came to 13 bases. In nucleotides, the CDR3 is TGTGCCAGTAAACAGGGACCCCCTCAGCCCCAGCATTTT. Translated, it gives CASKQGPPQPQHF. Variable domain in full (rest from reference TRBV19 and TRBJ1-5): DGGITQSPKYLFRKEGQNVTLSCEQNLNHDAMYWYRQDPGQGLRLIYYSQIVNDFQKGDIAEGYSVSREKKESFPLTVTSAQKNPTAFYLCASKQGPPQPQHFGDGTRLSIL.

Within the sample, this clone is large. The chain joins TRBV19 to TRBJ1-3; no clear D gene. CDR3 length equals 15 residues. Germline CDR1 and CDR2: LNHDA and SQIVND (reference sequence). Trimming removed 5 bases at V and 0 bases at J, with 11 bases between. The CDR3 sequence is CASSPDIYSGNTIYF. CDR3 bases: TGTGCCAGTAGTCCTGATATCTACTCTGGAAACACCATATATTTT.

On this clone itself: One end of the junction fails to match germline, which may point to a read error. The chain links TRBV7-3 to TRBJ1-1; 10 bases line up with TRBD1. The CDR3 totals 17 residues. Germline-derived CDR1 and CDR2 are SGHTA and FQGTGA. CDR3 protein: CASSLTAPGQGIVPAFF. The CDR3 bases are TGTGCCAGCAGCCTAACTGCCCCGGGACAGGGGATAGTACCAGCTTTCTTT.

This clone was observed a single time. The chain couples TRBV6-1 to TRBJ1-1; D is possibly TRBD1 (6 bases). This CDR3 region has 13 residues. V dropped 7 bases and J dropped 0 bases, with 9 bases sitting between them. Germline V gene sequence: CDR1 MNHNS, CDR2 SASEGT. The CDR3 sequence: CASKGQLNTEAFF. The CDR3 nucleotides are TGTGCCAGCAAGGGACAATTGAACACTGAAGCTTTCTTT.

The chain links TRBV7-8 to TRBJ2-5, with TRBD1 identical over 8 bases. V trimming: 3 bases; J trimming: 3 bases; junction bases outside the gene matches: 6. This CDR3 is built from 15 residues. Germline assignment: CDR1 SGHVS and CDR2 FQNEAQ. The CDR3 DNA follows: TGTGCCAGCAGCTTTCCGGGACAGGAGGAAGAGACCCAGTACTTC. Amino acid sequence: CASSFPGQEEETQYF. The full variable domain, its missing parts supplied by reference TRBV7-8 and TRBJ2-5, is GAGVSQSPRYKVAKRGQDVALRCDPISGHVSLFWYQQALGQGPEFLTYFQNEAQLDKSGLPSDRFFAERPEGSVSTLKIQRTQQEDSAVYLCASSFPGQEEETQYFGPGTRLLVL.

V usage is TRBV5-1 and J usage is TRBJ2-5, with a tentative D call TRBD1 (5 bases). CDR3 length: 14 residues. The V gene's germline CDR1 is SGHRS and CDR2 YFSETQ. Trimming stripped 0 bases from V and 2 bases from J, with 8 bases between. The CDR3 nucleotides are TGCGCCAGCAGCTTGGACCCAGGGCAAGAGACCCAGTACTTC. Residues: CASSLDPGQETQYF.

This clone was seen only a few times. The chain links TRBV19 to TRBJ2-7; D is unresolved. CDR3 length equals 15 residues. The V and J ends lost 3 bases and 0 bases respectively, with 12 bases between them. Germline CDR1 and CDR2: LNHDA and SQIVND (reference sequence). This CDR3 reads CASSIGPLSSYEQYF. The DNA of the CDR3 is TGTGCCAGTAGTATTGGTCCTCTTAGCTCCTACGAGCAGTACTTC.

The chain couples TRBV12-5 to TRBJ1-2; TRBD1 might be the D (5 bases). This CDR3 region has 9 residues. V dropped 9 bases and J dropped 7 bases, with 6 bases sitting between them. The germline CDR1 and CDR2 sequences are LGHNT and FRNRAP. The CDR3 DNA sequence: TGTGCTAGCGGGGGTGGCTACACCTTC. Translation: CASGGGYTF.

This rearrangement joins TRBV6-1 to TRBJ2-7; TRBD2 might be the D (6 bases). The CDR3 has 14 residues. Germline lookup yields CDR1 MNHNS and CDR2 SASEGT. Trimming took 6 bases from V and 3 from J, leaving 15 bases between them. The CDR3 DNA follows: TGTGCCAGCAGATTCGGGACTTTCATCTACGAGCAGTACTTC. Translated, it gives CASRFGTFIYEQYF.

This clone was found a few times. The CDR3 loop reads CATSRDRGSGSPLHF. DNA for the CDR3: TGTGCCACCAGCAGAGATAGGGGCAGTGGTTCACCCCTCCACTTT. The chain couples TRBV15 to TRBJ1-6; a possible D gene is TRBD1 (5 bases). The CDR3 length is 15 residues. With 0 bases removed from V and 9 bases from J, the gap between germline ends came to 12 bases. Germline CDR1 is LNHNV and CDR2 is YYDKDF (reference sequence).

The J gene is TRBJ1-5, the V gene TRBV30; D gene unclear. CDR1 and CDR2 (germline): GTSNPN, SVGIG (reference sequence). Trimming cost V 7 bases and J 2 bases, with 9 bases left between them. The CDR3 sequence is 12 residues long. The chain's CDR3 is CASGKRNQPQHF. DNA of the CDR3: TGTGCCTCGGGTAAGCGCAATCAGCCCCAGCATTTT.

This chain connects TRBV7-8 to TRBJ1-6; the D gene is possibly TRBD1 (5 bases). The CDR3 consists of 14 residues. Per germline, CDR1 SGHVS and CDR2 FQNEAQ. V was shortened by 6 bases and J by 9 bases, with 15 bases between the two germline ends. The CDR3 protein is CASSPGGGGSPLHF. CDR3 bases: TGTGCCAGCAGTCCGGGGGGAGGTGGTTCACCCCTCCACTTT. Variable domain in full (rest from reference TRBV7-8 and TRBJ1-6): GAGVSQSPRYKVAKRGQDVALRCDPISGHVSLFWYQQALGQGPEFLTYFQNEAQLDKSGLPSDRFFAERPEGSVSTLKIQRTQQEDSAVYLCASSPGGGGSPLHFGNGTRLTVT.

The rearrangement links TRBV28 to TRBJ1-6, with D possibly matching TRBD1 (6 bases). Germline V gives CDR1 MDHEN, CDR2 SYDVKM. This CDR3 region has 14 residues. V lost 11 bases, J lost 1 base, and 12 bases lay in between. The CDR3 region has the DNA TGTGCCTACAGGGAAGGATCCTATAATTCACCCCTCCACTTT. This sequence encodes CAYREGSYNSPLHF. Complete variable domain (other parts from reference TRBV28 and TRBJ1-6): DVKVTQSSRYLVKRTGEKVFLECVQDMDHENMFWYRQDPGLGLRLIYFSYDVKMKEKGDIPEGYSVSREKKERFSLILESASTNQTSMYLCAYREGSYNSPLHFGNGTRLTVT.

The J gene is TRBJ1-2, the V gene TRBV5-1; D is perhaps TRBD1 (5 bases). V lost 5 bases, J lost 5 bases, and 10 bases lay in between. The germline V gene encodes CDR1 SGHRS and CDR2 YFSETQ. This CDR3 spans 12 amino acids. CDR3 amino acids: CASRTDSYGYTF. The CDR3 DNA is TGCGCCAGCAGGACCGACAGTTATGGCTACACCTTC. The full variable domain, its missing parts supplied by reference TRBV5-1 and TRBJ1-2, is KAGVTQTPRYLIKTRGQQVTLSCSPISGHRSVSWYQQTPGQGLQFLFEYFSETQRNKGNFPGRFSGRQFSNSRSEMNVSTLELGDSALYLCASRTDSYGYTFGSGTRLTVV.

The J gene is TRBJ2-3, the V gene TRBV6-5; possible D gene TRBD1, 5 bases. Trimming left V 5 bases short and J 5 bases short, with 14 bases between. Germline-derived CDR1 and CDR2 are MNHEY and SVGAGI. The CDR3 covers 14 residues. This chain's CDR3 is CASSKRGFQDTQYF. The CDR3 coding sequence is TGTGCCAGCAGTAAAAGGGGATTTCAAGATACGCAGTATTTT.

The gene calls are TRBV15 and TRBJ1-2; tentative D call: TRBD1 (5 bases). CDR1 is LNHNV, CDR2 YYDKDF, per germline (reference sequence). Trimming pared 0 bases from V and 2 bases from J, leaving 19 bases between. The CDR3 is made up of 18 amino acids. CDR3 sequence: CATSRDRGLMEGNYGYTF. Here the CDR3 DNA reads TGTGCCACCAGCAGAGATCGAGGACTCATGGAGGGGAACTATGGCTACACCTTC.

V gene TRBV30 combines with J gene TRBJ2-3; weak D call: TRBD2 (7 bases). This CDR3 is built from 15 residues. Germline V gene data show CDR1 as GTSNPN and CDR2 as SVGIG (reference sequence). Trimming took 1 base from V and 4 from J, leaving 15 bases between them. The CDR3 DNA reads TGTGCCTGGAGTGGGGAGGGGGAGAGCGCAGATACGCAGTATTTT. Protein: CAWSGEGESADTQYF.

This clone was detected only a few times. The chain recombines TRBV15 with TRBJ1-2; D may be TRBD1 (5 bases). The CDR3 has 16 amino acids. V dropped 0 bases and J dropped 6 bases, with 17 bases sitting between them. Germline loops: CDR1 LNHNV, CDR2 YYDKDF (reference sequence). CDR3: CATSRDLQALLDGYTF. Written as DNA, the CDR3 is TGTGCCACCAGCAGAGATCTACAGGCCCTATTGGATGGCTACACCTTC. Looking up the rest from reference TRBV15 and TRBJ1-2 gives the full variable domain: DAMVIQNPRYQVTQFGKPVTLSCSQTLNHNVMYWYQQKSSQAPKLLFHYYDKDFNNEADTPDNFQSRRPNTSFCFLDIRSPGLGDTAMYLCATSRDLQALLDGYTFGSGTRLTVV.

This clone appeared a few times. One junction end disagrees with the germline gene, perhaps due to a read error. The chain combines TRBV7-9 with TRBJ2-7, with D hard to call. This CDR3 is built from 11 residues. CDR1 and CDR2 (germline): SEHNR, FQNEAQ (reference sequence). CDR3 residues: CSSSQTYEQYF. Written as DNA, the CDR3 is TGTTCCAGCAGCCAGACCTACGAGCAGTACTTC. Full variable domain (outside the CDR3, taken from reference TRBV7-9 and TRBJ2-7): DTGVSQNPRHKITKRGQNVTFRCDPISEHNRLYWYRQTLGQGPEFLTYFQNEAQLEKSRLLSDRFSAERPKGSFSTLEIQRTEQGDSAMYLCSSSQTYEQYFGPGTRLTVT.

The genes are TRBV27 and TRBJ1-1, with a possible D match to TRBD1 (5 bases). Germline V gene data show CDR1 as MNHEY and CDR2 as SMNVEV (reference sequence). Trimming cost V 5 bases and J 4 bases, with 11 bases left between them. The CDR3 has 13 residues. CDR3 loop: CASSLRGITEAFF. Here the CDR3 DNA reads TGTGCCAGCAGTCTCCGGGGGATCACTGAAGCTTTCTTT.

This chain uses TRBV15 with TRBJ2-3; 9 bases align to TRBD1. The V gene's germline CDR1 is LNHNV and CDR2 YYDKDF (reference sequence). J was trimmed by 4 bases and V by 6 bases; bases with no gene match: 5. The length of the CDR3 is 14 residues. CDR3 sequence reads: CATRGDREPDTQYF. The CDR3 nucleotides read TGTGCCACCAGGGGGGACAGGGAACCAGATACGCAGTATTTT. The full variable domain, completed using reference TRBV15 and TRBJ2-3, is DAMVIQNPRYQVTQFGKPVTLSCSQTLNHNVMYWYQQKSSQAPKLLFHYYDKDFNNEADTPDNFQSRRPNTSFCFLDIRSPGLGDTAMYLCATRGDREPDTQYFGPGTRLTVL.

J is TRBJ2-2 and V is TRBV7-6, with a possible D match to TRBD1 (5 bases). This CDR3 spans 13 amino acids. In germline, CDR1 is SGHVS, CDR2 FNYEAQ. Trimming shortened V by 5 bases and J by 6 bases, and 10 bases separated the two germline ends. The CDR3 bases are TGTGCCAGCAGCCTGACAGCGCCCGGGGAGCTGTTTTTT. As protein: CASSLTAPGELFF.